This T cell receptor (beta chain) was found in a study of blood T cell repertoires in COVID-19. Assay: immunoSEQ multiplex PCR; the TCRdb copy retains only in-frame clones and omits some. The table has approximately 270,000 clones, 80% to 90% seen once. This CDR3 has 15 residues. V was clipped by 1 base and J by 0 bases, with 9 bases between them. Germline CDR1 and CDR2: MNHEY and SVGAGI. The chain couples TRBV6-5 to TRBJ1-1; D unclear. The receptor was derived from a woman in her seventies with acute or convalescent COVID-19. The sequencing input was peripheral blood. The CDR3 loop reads CASSYFAPVNTEAFF. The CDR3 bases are TGTGCCAGCAGTTACTTCGCTCCAGTGAACACTGAAGCTTTCTTT.